Following are 23 T cell receptor beta chains from one sample sequenced in a study of CD8+CD57+ T cells in acquired aplastic anemia. Profiling of TCR beta VDJ combinations and CDR3 sequences used genomic DNA as template. TCRdb re-called the reads with MiXCR, one entry per CDR3 protein. The sample yields roughly 500,000 distinct CDR3 sequences, more than 25% seen once. Whoever was chosen for sequencing had shown CD8+CD57+ cell expansion by flow cytometry. The sequenced material came from sorted CD4+, CD8+, or CD8+CD57+ T cells (not recorded which) from PBMCs. Source of these receptors: a human donor with aplastic anemia.

This clonotype was observed a few times. The CDR3 nucleotides are TGTGCCAGTAGTCCCCGGTCTAGCGGTGATAAGTTCTTC. As protein: CASSPRSSGDKFF. This chain uses TRBV19 with TRBJ2-1, with 7 bases lining up with TRBD2. With V trimmed by 5 bases and J by 14 bases, 12 bases remained unmatched. The CDR3 spans 13 residues. The germline CDR1 and CDR2 sequences are LNHDA and SQIVND (reference sequence).

This clonotype has a count of ten or more. CDR3 DNA: TGTGCCACCAGCAGAATAGCGGGGGAGACCCAGTACTTC. Protein: CATSRIAGETQYF. The chain has TRBV15 and TRBJ2-5; TRBD2 matches at 8 bases. Germline V gene sequence: CDR1 LNHNV, CDR2 YYDKDF (reference sequence). The CDR3 has 13 amino acids. The ends lost 2 bases at V and 5 bases at J; junction bases unmatched: 1.

The table lists this clonotype with a few counts. The chain links TRBV2 to TRBJ1-1, with a tentative D call TRBD1 (6 bases). The V gene lost 6 bases and the J gene lost 3 bases, with 17 bases spanning the gap. Germline CDR1 is SNHLY and CDR2 is FYNNEI. This CDR3 is built from 15 residues. CDR3 residues: CASRGVGGVDTEAFF. The CDR3 region has the DNA TGTGCCAGCAGGGGGGTGGGGGGCGTCGACACTGAAGCTTTCTTT.

This clonotype was observed many times. The chain couples TRBV7-2 to TRBJ1-3; D unresolved. CDR1 and CDR2 from the germline V gene are SGHTA and FQGNSA. The V end lost 2 bases, the J end lost 0 bases, and 5 bases lay between the germline ends. The CDR3 contains 14 residues. The CDR3 bases are TGTGCCAGCAGCTTAAGTAACTCTGGAAACACCATATATTTT. Its protein product is CASSLSNSGNTIYF.

This clonotype was seen at least ten times. The chain joins TRBV7-6 to TRBJ1-2, with 7 bases lining up with TRBD1. Trimming removed 5 bases from V and 10 bases from J; junction bases left unmatched: 16. CDR1 is SGHVS and CDR2 is FNYEAQ in the germline V gene. The CDR3 consists of 15 residues. Here the CDR3 DNA reads TGTGCCAGCAGCGCAACCCCCGGGACAGTCTACGCCTACACCTTC. Protein sequence: CASSATPGTVYAYTF.

V gene TRBV20-1 combines with J gene TRBJ1-5, with D possibly being TRBD1 (5 bases). Germline-derived CDR1 and CDR2 are DFQATT and SNEGSKA (reference sequence). Trimming removed 6 bases at V and 6 bases at J, with 15 bases between. CDR3 size: 13 residues. The chain's CDR3 is CSAKRGGGQPQHF. The CDR3 nucleotides are TGCAGTGCAAAACGCGGGGGGGGTCAGCCCCAGCATTTT.

V usage is TRBV4-2 and J usage is TRBJ2-3; D possibly uses TRBD1 or TRBD2 (5 bases each). Germline V gene data show CDR1 as LGHNA and CDR2 as YNFKEQ. This CDR3 contains 14 residues. Trimming removed 0 bases at V and 6 bases at J, with 10 bases between. The CDR3 sequence: CASSQEEGRDTQYF. CDR3 in DNA: TGTGCCAGCAGCCAAGAAGAGGGGCGGGATACGCAGTATTTT.

With respect to this clonotype: This may arise from a read error, as a much more abundant clone is one base away. This CDR3 is missing its conserved last phenylalanine or tryptophan, likely due to a read error. The chain couples TRBV5-5 to TRBJ1-2; D gene ambiguous. Between the trimmed V and J ends, which lost 5 bases and 8 bases, there was a span of 13 bases. Germline CDR1 is SGHKS and CDR2 is YYEKEE (reference sequence). CDR3 length equals 12 residues. This CDR3 reads CASRSGSDGYTS. CDR3 DNA sequence: TGTGCCAGCAGATCAGGTTCCGACGGCTACACCTCC.

This clonotype was counted many times. The rearrangement links TRBV20-1 to TRBJ1-2, with a weak D call TRBD1 (6 bases). The CDR3 runs 12 residues. Trimming took off 3 bases at V and 5 bases at J, with 10 bases between the two ends. Germline V gives CDR1 DFQATT, CDR2 SNEGSKA (reference sequence). CDR3 sequence reads: CSASDRSYGYTF. For the CDR3, the DNA is TGCAGTGCTAGTGACAGGTCATATGGCTACACCTTC.

Details on this clonotype: A much bigger clone sits one base away, suggesting this may be a read error. The chain uses TRBV20-1 and TRBJ1-2; D gene uncertain. The CDR3 loop spans 12 amino acids. CDR1 and CDR2 (germline): DFQATT, SNEGSKA (reference sequence). V was pared by 5 bases and J by 6 bases, with 13 bases between. CDR3 DNA: TGCAGTGCTTTGGGGATGGGTCATGGCTACACCTTC. Translated: CSALGMGHGYTF.

This clonotype was observed many times. V and J are TRBV25-1 and TRBJ1-6; tentative D call: TRBD1 (5 bases). This CDR3 region has 15 residues. V was trimmed by 3 bases and J by 7 bases, leaving 13 bases between them. Germline assignment: CDR1 MGHDK and CDR2 SYGVNS. The CDR3 sequence: CASSDEGHRNSPLHF. The DNA of the CDR3 is TGTGCCAGCAGTGATGAAGGACACCGGAATTCACCCCTCCACTTT.

This clonotype occurred a few times. The rearrangement joins TRBV6-5 to TRBJ1-1; possible D gene TRBD1, 6 bases. Trimming took 2 bases from V and 2 from J, leaving 12 bases between them. Germline lookup yields CDR1 MNHEY and CDR2 SVGAGI. CDR3 length: 15 amino acids. The CDR3 DNA is TGTGCCAGCAGTTACGGAGGGACACGAAACACTGAAGCTTTCTTT. Amino acid sequence: CASSYGGTRNTEAFF.

The chain recombines TRBV2 with TRBJ2-2; D is uncertain. The ends were cut back, 0 bases at V and 9 bases at J, with 5 bases in the middle. The CDR3 runs 12 residues. CDR1 is SNHLY, CDR2 FYNNEI, per germline. The CDR3 DNA reads TGTGCCAGCAGTGAAGCCTGTTGGGAGCTGTTTTTT. Its protein product is CASSEACWELFF.

The chain links TRBV7-2 to TRBJ2-7, with D perhaps TRBD1 or TRBD2 (5 bases each). The CDR3 sequence is 14 residues long. Germline V gene lookup returns CDR1 SGHTA and CDR2 FQGNSA. The V gene lost 5 bases and the J gene lost 3 bases, with 14 bases spanning the gap. The CDR3 region has the DNA TGTGCCAGCAGCATGGGGGTAACCCGCTACGAGCAGTACTTC. This encodes CASSMGVTRYEQYF.

This clonotype has more than one count but fewer than ten. V is TRBV9 and J is TRBJ1-1; D remains ambiguous. CDR1 and CDR2 (germline): SGDLS, YYNGEE. The V and J ends lost 4 bases and 0 bases respectively, with 13 bases between them. The CDR3 is 15 amino acids. The DNA for the CDR3 is TGTGCCAGCAGCTTGGACCCGCCAATGAACACTGAAGCTTTCTTT. As protein: CASSLDPPMNTEAFF.

Comments on this clonotype: A read error is possible here, since a much larger clone lies one base away. The chain couples TRBV7-9 to TRBJ2-7; TRBD1 or TRBD2 may be the D gene (5 bases each). Germline-derived CDR1 and CDR2 are SEHNR and FQNEAQ (reference sequence). The CDR3 length is 14 residues. Here the CDR3 reads CASSGVGEHYGQYF. The CDR3 DNA reads as TGTGCCAGCAGTGGGGTGGGGGAGCACTACGGGCAGTACTTC.

V gene TRBV6-1 combines with J gene TRBJ2-2, with D perhaps being TRBD1 or TRBD2 (5 bases each). V lost 6 bases and J lost 7, with 15 bases in between. Germline V gene sequence: CDR1 MNHNS, CDR2 SASEGT. The CDR3 covers 14 residues. The CDR3 DNA reads TGTGCCAGCAGCCTCCCTGGGGGAAGCGGGGAGCTGTTTTTT. This translates into CASSLPGGSGELFF.

This clonotype occurred a few times. V gene TRBV27 combines with J gene TRBJ1-2, with D possibly TRBD1 on 5 matching bases. Germline assignment: CDR1 MNHEY and CDR2 SMNVEV (reference sequence). V lost 6 bases and J lost 2, with 13 bases in between. This CDR3 spans 14 amino acids. The CDR3 protein is CASRPAGGNYGYTF. The DNA for the CDR3 is TGTGCCAGCAGACCGGCGGGGGGGAACTATGGCTACACCTTC.

This chain links TRBV5-1 with TRBJ2-3; D is unresolved. Germline V gene sequence: CDR1 SGHRS, CDR2 YFSETQ. The CDR3 has 16 residues. V was cut by 1 base and J by 1 base, with 13 bases left in between. CDR3 DNA: TGCGCCAGCAGCTTGCTGCCCGCGAGAGGCACAGATACGCAGTATTTT. Protein product: CASSLLPARGTDTQYF.

This clonotype came up many times. This sequence joins TRBV19 and TRBJ1-3; D gene ambiguous. This CDR3 has 13 residues. Per the germline V gene, CDR1 is LNHDA and CDR2 is SQIVND (reference sequence). V was clipped by 3 bases and J by 0 bases, with 3 bases between them. The CDR3 DNA is TGTGCCAGTAGTATGATCTCTGGAAACACCATATATTTT. Translating gives CASSMISGNTIYF.

This clonotype occurred many times. This chain uses TRBV2 with TRBJ1-5; tentatively, D is TRBD1 (5 bases). The CDR3 spans 14 residues. Trimming took 7 bases from V and 0 from J, leaving 10 bases between them. Germline CDR1 reads SNHLY; CDR2 reads FYNNEI. In nucleotides, the CDR3 is TGTGCCAGCACAGGACACTATAGCAATCAGCCCCAGCATTTT. Encoded protein: CASTGHYSNQPQHF.

The V and J genes are TRBV9 and TRBJ2-4, with TRBD2 matching 13 bases. This CDR3 contains 15 residues. From germline, CDR1 is SGDLS and CDR2 YYNGEE. The ends lost 3 bases at V and 10 bases at J; junction bases unmatched: 7. In DNA form, the CDR3 reads TGTGCCAGCAGCGCGACCGGACTAGCGGGAGCTATTCAGTACTTC. It translates to CASSATGLAGAIQYF.

This clonotype appeared a few times. This chain joins TRBV25-1 and TRBJ2-1; the D gene is possibly TRBD1 (6 bases). V gave up 5 bases and J gave up 4 bases, with 21 bases separating them. The germline CDR1 and CDR2 sequences are MGHDK and SYGVNS. The CDR3 is made up of 17 amino acids. The CDR3, as DNA: TGTGCCAGCAGTCCCGATGCGCTGGCAGGGGCGTACAATGAGCAGTTCTTC. Its translation: CASSPDALAGAYNEQFF.